This TCR beta chain comes out of a study of blood T cell repertoires in COVID-19. Whole-study context: Samples came from the United States, Italy and Spain, spanning acute and convalescent COVID-19.

V dropped 5 bases and J dropped 2; count of bases not matched to a gene: 7. Per the germline V gene, CDR1 is GTSNPN and CDR2 is SVGIG (reference sequence). The CDR3 runs 14 residues. Methods used by the authors: Reference gene primer amplification in the assay estimated nucleated cell counts. Clones were read by immunoSEQ multiplex PCR, and TCRdb kept only the in-frame ones, dropping some. V, J and clone size were drawn from that table, and D and trimming were deduced from the DNA. The data show 150,000 to 200,000 clones, roughly 80% seen once. V is TRBV30 and J is TRBJ2-3; 7 nucleotides line up with TRBD2. The sequencing input was peripheral blood. The receptor was derived from a man in his sixties with acute or convalescent COVID-19. CDR3 protein: CAWGTSANTDTQYF. The CDR3 DNA is TGTGCCTGGGGAACTAGCGCAAACACAGATACGCAGTATTTT.